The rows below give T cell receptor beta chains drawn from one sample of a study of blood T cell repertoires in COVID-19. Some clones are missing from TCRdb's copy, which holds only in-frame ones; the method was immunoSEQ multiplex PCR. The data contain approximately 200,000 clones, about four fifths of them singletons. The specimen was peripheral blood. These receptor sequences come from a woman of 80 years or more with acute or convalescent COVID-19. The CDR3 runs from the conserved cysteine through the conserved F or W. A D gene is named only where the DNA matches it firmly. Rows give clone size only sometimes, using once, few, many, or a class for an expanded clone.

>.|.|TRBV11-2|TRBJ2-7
TGTGCCAGCAGCTTAGGGAGGTGGAGTTACGAGCAGTACTTC
CASSLGRWSYEQYF
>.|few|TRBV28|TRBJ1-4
TGTGCCAGCAGTTCCCATCAGGCAACTAATGAAAAACTGTTTTTT
CASSSHQATNEKLFF
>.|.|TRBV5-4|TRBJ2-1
TGTGCCAGCAGCCCACCGGGGAGTGAGCAGTTCTTC
CASSPPGSEQFF
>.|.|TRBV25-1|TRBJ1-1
TGTGCCAGCAGTTTTGCGGGCCACACTGAAGCTTTCTTT
CASSFAGHTEAFF
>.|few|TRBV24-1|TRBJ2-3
TGTGCCACCAGTGGTAATCTTGGAGGGACAGATACGCAGTATTTT
CATSGNLGGTDTQYF
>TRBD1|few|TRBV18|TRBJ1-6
TGTGCCAGCTCATCCTATGGACAGGGTCAGGGGTATAATTCACCCCTCCACTTT
CASSSYGQGQGYNSPLHF
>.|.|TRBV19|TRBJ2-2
TGTGCCAGTAGTAGGCATCACACCGGGGAGCTGTTTTTT
CASSRHHTGELFF
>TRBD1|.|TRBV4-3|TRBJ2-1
TGCGCCAGCAGCCAAGATCGCGCAGGGGGCTTCTACAATGAGCAGTTCTTC
CASSQDRAGGFYNEQFF
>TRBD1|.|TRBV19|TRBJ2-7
TGTGCCAGTAGTAGGGACAGGGTAAGCGACGAGCAGTACTTC
CASSRDRVSDEQYF
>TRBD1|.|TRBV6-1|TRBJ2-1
TGTGCCAGCAGTGACAAGGGACAGGGGGGCTACAATGAGCAGTTCTTC
CASSDKGQGGYNEQFF
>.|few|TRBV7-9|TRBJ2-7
TGTGCCAGCAGCCCCCTCTCCTACGAGCAGTACTTC
CASSPLSYEQYF
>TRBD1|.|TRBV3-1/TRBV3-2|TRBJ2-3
TGTGCCAGCAGCCGACAGGGGGCCCGCGTGAGCGGACCTCAATTCGGCACAGATACGCAGTATTTT
CASSRQGARVSGPQFGTDTQYF
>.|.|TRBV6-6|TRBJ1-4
TGTGCCAGCAGTTACGACAATAATGAAAAACTGTTTTTT
CASSYDNNEKLFF
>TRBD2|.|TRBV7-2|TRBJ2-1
TGTGCCAGCAGCTCGACTAGCGGGAGGGCCGGTGAGCAGTTCTTC
CASSSTSGRAGEQFF
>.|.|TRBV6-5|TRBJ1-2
TGTGCCAGCAGGACTGATGGGAGCTATGGCTACACCTTC
CASRTDGSYGYTF
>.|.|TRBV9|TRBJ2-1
TGTGCCAGCAGCGTAGTACCGGGAGCCCCCAATGAGCAGTTCTTC
CASSVVPGAPNEQFF
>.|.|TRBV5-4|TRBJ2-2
TGTGCCAGCAGCCTTGAGTTTGGTAACACCGGGGAGCTGTTTTTT
CASSLEFGNTGELFF
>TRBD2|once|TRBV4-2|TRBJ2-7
TGTGCCAGCAGCCAAGACCGAAGCGGGAGGACCTACGAGCAGTACTTC
CASSQDRSGRTYEQYF
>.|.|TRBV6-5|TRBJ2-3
TGTGCCAGCAGTTACTCGAGGTCAGATACGCAGTATTTT
CASSYSRSDTQYF
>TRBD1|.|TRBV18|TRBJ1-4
TGTGCCAGCTCACCCGGGACAGCTTCGAATGAAAAACTGTTTTTT
CASSPGTASNEKLFF
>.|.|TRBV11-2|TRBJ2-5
TGTGCCAGCAGCCCTTTTTCGGAGACCCAGTACTTC
CASSPFSETQYF
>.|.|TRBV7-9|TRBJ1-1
TGTGCCAGCAGCTATGGGGGGACTGAAGCTTTCTTT
CASSYGGTEAFF
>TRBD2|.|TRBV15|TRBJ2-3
TGTGCCACCAGCAGAGATGGGCTAGCGGAGATCACAGATACGCAGTATTTT
CATSRDGLAEITDTQYF
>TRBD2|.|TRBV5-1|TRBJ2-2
TGCGCCAGTCACGCGGGAGCCACGAACACCGGGGAGCTGTTTTTT
CASHAGATNTGELFF
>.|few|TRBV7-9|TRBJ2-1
TGTGCCAGCAGCCTCAATAGGGGCAATGAGCAGTTCTTC
CASSLNRGNEQFF
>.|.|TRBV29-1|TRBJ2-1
TGCAGCGTACAGGCCTCCAAGGGCAATGAGCAGTTCTTC
CSVQASKGNEQFF
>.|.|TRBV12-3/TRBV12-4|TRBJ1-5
TGTGCCAGCAGGGGACCGACGGGGGGGCCCCAGCATTTT
CASRGPTGGPQHF
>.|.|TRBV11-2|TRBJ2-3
TGTGCCAGCAGCTTACAGGTGATGCTTTACACAGATACGCAGTATTTT
CASSLQVMLYTDTQYF
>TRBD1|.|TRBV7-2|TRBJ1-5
TGTGCCAGCAGCACCCGACAGGGATGGTCCCAGCCCCAGCATTTT
CASSTRQGWSQPQHF
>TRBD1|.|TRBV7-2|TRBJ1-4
TGTGCCAGCAGCTTATGGACAGGGGGCACAGCTAATGAAAAACTGTTTTTT
CASSLWTGGTANEKLFF
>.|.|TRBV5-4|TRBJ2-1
TGTGCCAGCAGCCGGGGGGCGGGCAGCTCCTACAATGAGCAGTTCTTC
CASSRGAGSSYNEQFF
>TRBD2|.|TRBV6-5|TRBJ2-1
TGTGCCAGCCGGGGGCTAGTAGCGGGAGATGAGCAGTTCTTC
CASRGLVAGDEQFF
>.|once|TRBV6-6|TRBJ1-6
TGTGCCAGCAGTTACTCGGGGGGAGACAATTCACCCCTCCACTTT
CASSYSGGDNSPLHF
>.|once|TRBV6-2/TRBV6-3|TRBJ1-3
TGTGCCAGCAGTTACTCGACAGGTGAAGGAAACACCATATATTTT
CASSYSTGEGNTIYF
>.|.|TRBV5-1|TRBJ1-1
TGCGCCAGCAGCTTTTCGGGGGTCGACACTGAAGCTTTCTTT
CASSFSGVDTEAFF
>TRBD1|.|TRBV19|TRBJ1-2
TGTGCCAGTAGTACCGACAGGGGCTATGGCTACACCTTC
CASSTDRGYGYTF
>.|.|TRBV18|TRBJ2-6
TGTGCCAGCTCACCACTGCAGTCTGGGGCCAACGTCCTGACTTTC
CASSPLQSGANVLTF
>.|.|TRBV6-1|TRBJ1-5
TGTGCCAGCAGTGAGAGTGGCAATCAGCCCCAGCATTTT
CASSESGNQPQHF
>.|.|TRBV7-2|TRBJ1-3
TGTGCCAGCAGCGCTCAACAGGGCCTTACTGGAAACACCATATATTTT
CASSAQQGLTGNTIYF
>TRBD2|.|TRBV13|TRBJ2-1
TGTGCCAGCGGGAGGGGACTAGCGAATTACAATGAGCAGTTCTTC
CASGRGLANYNEQFF
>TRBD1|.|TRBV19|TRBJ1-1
TGTGCCAGTAGTTGGACAGGGAAGAACACTGAAGCTTTCTTT
CASSWTGKNTEAFF
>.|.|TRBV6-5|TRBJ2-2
TGTGCCACTACCCCCTTAGGGGGTAACACCGGGGAGCTGTTTTTT
CATTPLGGNTGELFF
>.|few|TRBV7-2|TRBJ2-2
TGTGCCAGCAGCTCCCGGGACTACACCGGGGAGCTGTTTTTT
CASSSRDYTGELFF
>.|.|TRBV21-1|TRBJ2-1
TGTGCCAGCAGCAATAGCGGACCTTCCTACAATGAGCAGTTCTTC
CASSNSGPSYNEQFF
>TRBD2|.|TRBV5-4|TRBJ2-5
TGTGCCAGCAGCTTAGGCAGCGGGGGGCTTCAAGAGACCCAGTACTTC
CASSLGSGGLQETQYF
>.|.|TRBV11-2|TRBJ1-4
TGTGCCAGCAGCCGGGGAGGGAATGAAAAACTGTTTTTT
CASSRGGNEKLFF
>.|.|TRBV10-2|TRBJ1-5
TGCGCCAGCAGTTTTAGCGGGGCAGAGGGTCAGCCCCAGCATTTT
CASSFSGAEGQPQHF
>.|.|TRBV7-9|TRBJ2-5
TGTGCCAGCAGCTCGGGACAGGGACTAGTCGCCCAAGAGACCCAGTACTTC
CASSSGQGLVAQETQYF
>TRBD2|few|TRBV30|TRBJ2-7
TGTGCCTGGGACCTTGAGGGAGGGCCCACCACCTACGAGCAGTACTTC
CAWDLEGGPTTYEQYF
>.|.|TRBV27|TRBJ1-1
TGTGCCAGCAGTTTGGGGCAGTTCACTGAAGCTTTCTTT
CASSLGQFTEAFF
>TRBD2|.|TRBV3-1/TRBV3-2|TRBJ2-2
TGTGCCAGCAGCCAATTAGCAGCGGGAGGCCCTTCGGGCACCGGGGAGCTGTTTTTT
CASSQLAAGGPSGTGELFF
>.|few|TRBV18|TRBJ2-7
TGTGCCAGCTCACCCACTGAGACCCCACCACTAGTCGAGCAGTACTTC
CASSPTETPPLVEQYF